This TCR beta chain was recovered during a study of cytotoxic CD8 clonotypes in ibrutinib-treated CLL. Germline loops: CDR1 LGHNA, CDR2 YNFKEQ. Trimming took off 0 bases at V and 4 bases at J, with 2 bases between the two ends. The CDR3 extends over 12 amino acids. The data were produced by immunoSEQ multiplex PCR, yet TCRdb's version contains in-frame clones alone and is incomplete. The repertoire holds tens of thousands of clones, with roughly 57% as singletons. J is TRBJ2-3 and V is TRBV4-2; D is undetermined. This sequence originates from a human donor with chronic lymphocytic leukemia. The sample here was PBMCs, taken after 12 months of ibrutinib treatment. This CDR3 reads CASSQESDTQYF. As DNA, the CDR3 is TGTGCCAGCAGCCAAGAATCAGATACGCAGTATTTT.